This TCR beta chain was recovered during a study of OX40 agonist ivuxolimab in advanced cancers. Overall study results and limits: Researchers report that CD8+ T cells had, on average, more expanded clones than CD4+.

Measured with immunoSEQ multiplex PCR; TCRdb has only the in-frame clones, and not every one. Of tens of thousands of clones in the sample, approximately 92% were seen once. V lost 8 bases and J lost 2, with 16 bases in between. Germline CDR1 MGHDK, CDR2 SYGVNS. This CDR3 spans 15 amino acids. On this clone: Its matching antigen is unknown.

This sample comprised CD4+ or CD8+ T cells sorted from blood, obtained in a trial of the OX40 agonist ivuxolimab. This chain uses TRBV25-1 with TRBJ2-1; D tentatively fits TRBD1 or TRBD2 (6 bases each). The receptor was derived from an adult with an advanced solid tumor such as melanoma, head and neck, liver or kidney cancer. The CDR3 DNA follows: TGTGCCAGCCGACCTCCCGGGGGCCCCTACAATGAGCAGTTCTTC. As protein: CASRPPGGPYNEQFF.